Below, one T cell receptor beta chain is given with its context. CDR1 and CDR2 from the germline V gene are SGHTA and FQGNSA. The CDR3 is 16 amino acids. This entry is derived from a study of control samples from healthy donors and cancer patients. Generated by immunoSEQ multiplex PCR, the TCRdb table keeps only in-frame clones and is missing some. The sample has roughly 200,000 clones, roughly 93% seen once. The specimen was blood. The sequence came from a young man in good health. J is TRBJ2-7 and V is TRBV7-2; possibly TRBD2 for D (6 bases). Gene TRBJ2-1 matches the end of the DNA better, so the J call may be wrong. The CDR3 bases are TGTGCCAGCAGCTTATCGGGGCTAGCGTCTTACAATGAGCAGTTCTTC. It is translated as CASSLSGLASYNEQFF.